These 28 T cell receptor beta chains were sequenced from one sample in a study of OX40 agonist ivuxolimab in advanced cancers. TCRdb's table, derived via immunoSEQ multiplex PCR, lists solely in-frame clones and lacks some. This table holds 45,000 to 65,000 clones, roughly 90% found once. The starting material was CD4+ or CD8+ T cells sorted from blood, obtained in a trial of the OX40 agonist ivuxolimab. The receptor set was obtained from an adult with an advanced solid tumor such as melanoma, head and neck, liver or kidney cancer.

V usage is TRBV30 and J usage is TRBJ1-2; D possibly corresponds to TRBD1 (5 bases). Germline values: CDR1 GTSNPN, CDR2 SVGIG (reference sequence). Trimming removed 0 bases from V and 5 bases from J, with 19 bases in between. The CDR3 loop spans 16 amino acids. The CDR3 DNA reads TGTGCCTGGAGTGTAAGGGGTCCGGGGAGGGAATATGGCTACACCTTC. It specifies CAWSVRGPGREYGYTF.

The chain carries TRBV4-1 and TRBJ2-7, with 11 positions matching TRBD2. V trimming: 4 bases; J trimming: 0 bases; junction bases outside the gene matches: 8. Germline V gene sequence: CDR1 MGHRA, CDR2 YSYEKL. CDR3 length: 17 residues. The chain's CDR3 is CASSPRTSGWSSYEQYF. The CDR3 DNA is TGCGCCAGCAGCCCGCGGACTAGCGGGTGGAGCTCCTACGAGCAGTACTTC.

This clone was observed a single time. CDR3 protein: CASSPPQGHGANVLTF. The CDR3 region has the DNA TGTGCCAGCAGCCCACCACAGGGCCATGGGGCCAACGTCCTGACTTTC. This chain connects TRBV9 to TRBJ2-6; possibly TRBD1 for D (6 bases). Germline CDR1 SGDLS, CDR2 YYNGEE. This CDR3 has 16 amino acids. The V gene lost 4 bases and the J gene lost 3 bases, with 14 bases spanning the gap.

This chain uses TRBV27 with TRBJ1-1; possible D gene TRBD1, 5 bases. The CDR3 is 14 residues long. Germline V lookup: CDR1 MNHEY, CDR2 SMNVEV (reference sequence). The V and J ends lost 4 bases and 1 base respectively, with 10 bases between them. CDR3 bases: TGTGCCAGCAGTTCCCTGACAGAGAACACTGAAGCTTTCTTT. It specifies CASSSLTENTEAFF.

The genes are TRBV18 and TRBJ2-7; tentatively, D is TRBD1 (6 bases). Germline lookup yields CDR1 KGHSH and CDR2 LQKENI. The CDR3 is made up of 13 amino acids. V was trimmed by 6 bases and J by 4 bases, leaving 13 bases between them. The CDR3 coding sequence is TGTGCCAGCTCTCCGGGCAGGGGTTACGAGCAGTACTTC. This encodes CASSPGRGYEQYF.

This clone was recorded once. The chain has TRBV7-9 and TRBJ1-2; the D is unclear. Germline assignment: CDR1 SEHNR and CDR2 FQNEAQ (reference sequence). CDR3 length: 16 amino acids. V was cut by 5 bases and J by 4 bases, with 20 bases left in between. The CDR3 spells CASSVPAWGRSYGYTF. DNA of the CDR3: TGTGCCAGCAGCGTGCCTGCCTGGGGTAGAAGCTATGGCTACACCTTC.

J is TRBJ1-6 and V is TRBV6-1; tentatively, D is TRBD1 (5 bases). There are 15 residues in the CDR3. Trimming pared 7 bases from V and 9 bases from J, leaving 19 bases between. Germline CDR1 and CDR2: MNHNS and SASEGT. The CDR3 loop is CASISGGVKGSPLHF. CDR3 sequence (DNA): TGTGCCAGCATTAGCGGGGGGGTAAAGGGTTCACCCCTCCACTTT.

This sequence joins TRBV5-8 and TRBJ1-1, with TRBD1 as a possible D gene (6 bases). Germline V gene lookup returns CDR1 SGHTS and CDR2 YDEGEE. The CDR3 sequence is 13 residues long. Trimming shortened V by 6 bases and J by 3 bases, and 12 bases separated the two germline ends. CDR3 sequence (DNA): TGTGCCAGCAACCCAGGGGATCACACTGAAGCTTTCTTT. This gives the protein CASNPGDHTEAFF.

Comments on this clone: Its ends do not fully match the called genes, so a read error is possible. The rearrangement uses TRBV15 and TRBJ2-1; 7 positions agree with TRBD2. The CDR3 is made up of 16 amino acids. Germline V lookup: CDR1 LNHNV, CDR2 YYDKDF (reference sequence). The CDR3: CATGRDRLSGDNEQFF. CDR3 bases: TGTGCCACCGGCAGAGATCGTCTCAGCGGGGACAATGAGCAGTTCTTC.

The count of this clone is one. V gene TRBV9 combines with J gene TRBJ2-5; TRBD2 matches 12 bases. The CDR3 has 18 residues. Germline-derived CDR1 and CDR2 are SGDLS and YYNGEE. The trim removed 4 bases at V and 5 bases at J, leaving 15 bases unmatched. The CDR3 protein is CASSKGLAGIGGWETQYF. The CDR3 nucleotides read TGTGCCAGCAGCAAAGGACTAGCGGGAATCGGAGGCTGGGAGACCCAGTACTTC.

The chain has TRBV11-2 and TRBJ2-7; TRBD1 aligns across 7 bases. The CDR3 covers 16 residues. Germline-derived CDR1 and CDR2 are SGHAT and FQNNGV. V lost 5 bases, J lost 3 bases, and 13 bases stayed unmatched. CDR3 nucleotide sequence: TGTGCCAGCAGCCCCGCAGGAAGGGGGCTCATCTACGAGCAGTACTTC. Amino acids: CASSPAGRGLIYEQYF.

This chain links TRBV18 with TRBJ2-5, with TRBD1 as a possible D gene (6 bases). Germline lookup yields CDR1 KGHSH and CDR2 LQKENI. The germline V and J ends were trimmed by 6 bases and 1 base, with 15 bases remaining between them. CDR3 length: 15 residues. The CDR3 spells CASSPTGQSQETQYF. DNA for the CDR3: TGTGCCAGCTCCCCAACCGGACAGTCCCAAGAGACCCAGTACTTC.

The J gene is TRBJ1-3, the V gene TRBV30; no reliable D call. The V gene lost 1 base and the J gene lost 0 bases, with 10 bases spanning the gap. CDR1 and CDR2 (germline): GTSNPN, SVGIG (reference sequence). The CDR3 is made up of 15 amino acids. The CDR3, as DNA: TGTGCCTGGAGTGCGCAGACCTTCTCTGGAAACACCATATATTTT. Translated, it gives CAWSAQTFSGNTIYF.

This chain's CDR3 is CASNPGADYNEQFF. The CDR3 DNA reads TGTGCCAGCAATCCAGGGGCAGACTACAATGAGCAGTTCTTC. The J gene is TRBJ2-1, the V gene TRBV28, with D possibly matching TRBD1 (6 bases). Germline loops: CDR1 MDHEN, CDR2 SYDVKM. The CDR3 is 14 amino acids. Between the trimmed V and J ends, which lost 7 bases and 3 bases, there was a span of 13 bases.

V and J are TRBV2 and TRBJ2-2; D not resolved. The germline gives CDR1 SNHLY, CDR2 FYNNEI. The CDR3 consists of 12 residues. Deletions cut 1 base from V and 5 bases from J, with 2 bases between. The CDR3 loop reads CASSEGTGELFF. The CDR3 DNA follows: TGTGCCAGCAGTGAAGGAACCGGGGAGCTGTTTTTT.

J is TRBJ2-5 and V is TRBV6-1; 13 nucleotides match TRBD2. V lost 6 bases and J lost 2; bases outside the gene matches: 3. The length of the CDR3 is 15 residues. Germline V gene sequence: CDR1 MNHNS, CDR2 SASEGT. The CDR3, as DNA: TGTGCCAGCAGAGGACTAGCGGGGGAACAAGAGACCCAGTACTTC. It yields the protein CASRGLAGEQETQYF.

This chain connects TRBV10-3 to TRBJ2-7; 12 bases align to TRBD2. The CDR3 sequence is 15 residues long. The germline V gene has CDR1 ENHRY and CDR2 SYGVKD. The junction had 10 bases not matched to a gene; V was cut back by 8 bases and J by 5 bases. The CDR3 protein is CAISASGRALDEQYF. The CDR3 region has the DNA TGTGCCATCTCGGCTAGCGGGAGGGCACTGGACGAGCAGTACTTC.

CDR3 amino acids: CASSLFTSGSTDTQYF. In nucleotides, the CDR3 is TGTGCCAGCAGCTTGTTTACTAGCGGAAGCACAGATACGCAGTATTTT. The V and J genes are TRBV5-8 and TRBJ2-3, with 8 bases aligning to TRBD2. Germline V gives CDR1 SGHTS, CDR2 YDEGEE. The CDR3 is made up of 16 amino acids. After removal of 1 base from V and 0 bases from J, the junction contained 4 bases not matched to a gene.

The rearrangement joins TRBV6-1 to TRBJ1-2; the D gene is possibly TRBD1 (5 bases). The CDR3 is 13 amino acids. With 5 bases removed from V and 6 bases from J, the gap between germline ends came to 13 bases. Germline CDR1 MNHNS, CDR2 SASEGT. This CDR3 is CASSPQGVHGYTF. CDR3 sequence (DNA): TGTGCCAGCAGTCCCCAGGGTGTGCATGGCTACACCTTC.

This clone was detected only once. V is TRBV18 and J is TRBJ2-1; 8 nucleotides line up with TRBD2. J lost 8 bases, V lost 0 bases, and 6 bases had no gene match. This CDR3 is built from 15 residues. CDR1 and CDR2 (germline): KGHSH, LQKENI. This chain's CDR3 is CASSPPAGGFYEQFF. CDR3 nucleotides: TGTGCCAGCTCACCACCGGCGGGAGGATTTTATGAGCAGTTCTTC. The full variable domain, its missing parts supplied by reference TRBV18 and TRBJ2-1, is NAGVMQNPRHLVRRRGQEARLRCSPMKGHSHVYWYRQLPEEGLKFMVYLQKENIIDESGMPKERFSAEFPKEGPSILRIQQVVRGDSAAYFCASSPPAGGFYEQFFGPGTRLTVL.

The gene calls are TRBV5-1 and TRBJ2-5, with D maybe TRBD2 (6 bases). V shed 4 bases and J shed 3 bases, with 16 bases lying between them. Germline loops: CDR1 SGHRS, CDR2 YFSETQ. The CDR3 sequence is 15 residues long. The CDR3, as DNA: TGCGCCAGCAGCGGATCCCTGGGCGGGAAAGAGACCCAGTACTTC. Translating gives CASSGSLGGKETQYF.

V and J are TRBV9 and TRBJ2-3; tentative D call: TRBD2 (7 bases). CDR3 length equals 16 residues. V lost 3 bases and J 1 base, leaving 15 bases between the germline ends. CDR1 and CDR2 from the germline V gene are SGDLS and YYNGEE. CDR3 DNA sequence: TGTGCCAGCAGCGCCCCTAGGGGGGGTGGCACAGATACGCAGTATTTT. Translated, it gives CASSAPRGGGTDTQYF.

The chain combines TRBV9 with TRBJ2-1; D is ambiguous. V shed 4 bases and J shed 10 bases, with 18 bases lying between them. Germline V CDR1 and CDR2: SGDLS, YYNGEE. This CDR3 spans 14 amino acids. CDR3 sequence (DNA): TGTGCCAGCAGCCCCCGTGCCCTCGTCGCCGAGCAGTTCTTC. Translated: CASSPRALVAEQFF.

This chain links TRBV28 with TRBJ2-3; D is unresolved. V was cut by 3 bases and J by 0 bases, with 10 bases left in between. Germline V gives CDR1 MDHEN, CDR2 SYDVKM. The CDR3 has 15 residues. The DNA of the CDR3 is TGTGCCAGCAGTTTTGCCCGACTTAGCACAGATACGCAGTATTTT. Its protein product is CASSFARLSTDTQYF. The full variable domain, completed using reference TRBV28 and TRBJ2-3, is DVKVTQSSRYLVKRTGEKVFLECVQDMDHENMFWYRQDPGLGLRLIYFSYDVKMKEKGDIPEGYSVSREKKERFSLILESASTNQTSMYLCASSFARLSTDTQYFGPGTRLTVL.

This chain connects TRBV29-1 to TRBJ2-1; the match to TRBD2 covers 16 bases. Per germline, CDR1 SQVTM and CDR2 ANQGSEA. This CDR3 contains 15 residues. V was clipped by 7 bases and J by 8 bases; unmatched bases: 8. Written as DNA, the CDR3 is TGCAGCGGGGGGACTAGCGGGAGGGCCATGGATGAGCAGTTCTTC. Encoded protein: CSGGTSGRAMDEQFF.

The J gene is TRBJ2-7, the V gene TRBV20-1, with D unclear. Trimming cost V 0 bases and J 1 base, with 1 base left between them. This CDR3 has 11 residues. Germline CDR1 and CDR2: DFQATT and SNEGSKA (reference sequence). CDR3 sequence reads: CSARESYEQYF. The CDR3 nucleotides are TGCAGTGCTAGAGAATCCTACGAGCAGTACTTC.

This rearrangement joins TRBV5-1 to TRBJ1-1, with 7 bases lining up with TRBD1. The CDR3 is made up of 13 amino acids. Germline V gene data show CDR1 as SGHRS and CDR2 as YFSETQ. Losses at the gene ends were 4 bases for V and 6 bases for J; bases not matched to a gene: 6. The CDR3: CASSGGQAPEAFF. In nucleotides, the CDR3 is TGCGCCAGCAGCGGCGGACAGGCACCTGAAGCTTTCTTT.

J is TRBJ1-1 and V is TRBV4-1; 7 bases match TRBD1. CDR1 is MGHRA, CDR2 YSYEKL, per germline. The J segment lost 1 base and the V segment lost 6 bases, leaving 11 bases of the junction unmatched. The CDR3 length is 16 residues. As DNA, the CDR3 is TGCGCCAGCAGTCGAGGGGAGGGGGCTGCGAACACTGAAGCTTTCTTT. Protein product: CASSRGEGAANTEAFF.